This TCR beta chain came from a study of blood T cell repertoires in COVID-19. In Cohort 3, a recovered donor had either two negative PCRs, clearance, or symptom resolution. The assay was immunoSEQ multiplex PCR, and TCRdb's table has in-frame clones only and misses some. The data hold about 180,000 clones, with 88% observed a single time. The germline V gene encodes CDR1 MDHEN and CDR2 SYDVKM. The trim removed 3 bases at V and 6 bases at J, leaving 14 bases unmatched. The CDR3 is made up of 17 amino acids. The sequencing input was PBMCs or T cells enriched from blood (not recorded which). The V gene is TRBV28, the J gene TRBJ1-5; TRBD1 matches at 7 bases. The source is a woman aged 18-30 years who had recovered from COVID-19. CDR3 residues: CASSFTGVGMWAQPQHF. The DNA of the CDR3 is TGTGCCAGCAGTTTCACAGGGGTGGGAATGTGGGCTCAGCCCCAGCATTTT. Full variable domain (remainder filled in from reference TRBV28 and TRBJ1-5): DVKVTQSSRYLVKRTGEKVFLECVQDMDHENMFWYRQDPGLGLRLIYFSYDVKMKEKGDIPEGYSVSREKKERFSLILESASTNQTSMYLCASSFTGVGMWAQPQHFGDGTRLSIL.